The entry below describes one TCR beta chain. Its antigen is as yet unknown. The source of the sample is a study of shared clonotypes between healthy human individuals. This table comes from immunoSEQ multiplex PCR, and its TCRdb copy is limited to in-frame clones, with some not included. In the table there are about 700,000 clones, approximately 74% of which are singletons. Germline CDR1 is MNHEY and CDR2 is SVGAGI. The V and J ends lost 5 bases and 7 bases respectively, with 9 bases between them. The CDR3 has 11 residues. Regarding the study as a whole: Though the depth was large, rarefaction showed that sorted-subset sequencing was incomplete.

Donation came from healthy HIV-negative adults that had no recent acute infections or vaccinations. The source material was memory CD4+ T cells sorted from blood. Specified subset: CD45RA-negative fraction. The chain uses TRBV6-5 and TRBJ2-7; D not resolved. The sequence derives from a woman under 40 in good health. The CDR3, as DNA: TGTGCCAGCAGTGCCAATCCGGAGCAGTACTTC. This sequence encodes CASSANPEQYF.